Described below is a single T cell receptor beta chain sequence and its context. This sample is drawn from a study of shared clonotypes between healthy human individuals. Profiled with immunoSEQ multiplex PCR; TCRdb holds only in-frame clones, not every one. The sample has some 2,500,000 clones, approximately 90% seen once. CDR3 length equals 16 residues. From germline, CDR1 is SGHRS and CDR2 YFSETQ. V lost 4 bases, J lost 0 bases, and 6 bases stayed unmatched. The material sequenced was naive CD4+ T cells from PBMCs. Subset here: CD45RA+ positively selected. J is TRBJ2-2 and V is TRBV5-1; 7 nucleotides match TRBD2. The TCR comes from a man between 18 and 35 years old in good health. Some clones in this sample may be carry-over from other donors' samples. The CDR3 is CASSEGSGPNTGELFF. DNA of the CDR3: TGCGCCAGCAGCGAAGGTAGCGGGCCGAACACCGGGGAGCTGTTTTTT.